The 18 T cell receptor beta chains given below trace back to one sample, sequenced in a study of tumor-infiltrating lymphocytes in primary liver carcinoma. A primer matching the constant region was used to make TCR beta cDNA from 500 ng of total RNA. Three nested multiplex PCR rounds, a slightly modified ARM-PCR, produced the libraries for TCR beta. TRBV1-TRBV30 forward primers and a C-beta reverse primer were used in the first two PCR rounds, which each ran for about 9 cycles. One entry per CDR3 protein, called by TCRdb with MiXCR from the multiplex PCR reads. The table records 65,000 to 80,000 distinct CDR3 sequences, approximately 70% of them present only once. The roughly 18-32 mg bulk tissue piece was not sorted before simultaneous RNA and DNA extraction. Material for sequencing was liver tumor tissue from sampling region 4. Subset given: tumor region T4, right-lateral pole. The receptors derive from a man aged 35 to 55 with primary liver carcinoma and hepatitis B virus infection.

At least ten counts were recorded for this clonotype. The chain combines TRBV6-6 with TRBJ1-3; no clear D. Germline assignment: CDR1 MNHNY and CDR2 SVGAGI (reference sequence). Trimming cost V 6 bases and J 9 bases, with 18 bases left between them. The CDR3 has 14 amino acids. Written as DNA, the CDR3 is TGTGCCAGCAGAGGCGGAGGGCTGGAGGGCACCATATATTTT. It specifies CASRGGGLEGTIYF.

This clonotype was detected many times. The chain combines TRBV28 with TRBJ2-1, with 10 bases identical to TRBD2. Germline loops: CDR1 MDHEN, CDR2 SYDVKM. This CDR3 has 17 residues. The V gene end was trimmed by 1 base and the J gene end by 7 bases; junction bases not matched to a gene: 10. CDR3 sequence reads: CASSLFGGAGGPNEQFF. CDR3 nucleotides: TGTGCCAGCAGTTTATTCGGGGGAGCGGGAGGGCCAAATGAGCAGTTCTTC.

V is TRBV11-2 and J is TRBJ2-2, with D maybe TRBD2 (5 bases). V lost 1 base to trimming and J lost 5 bases, with 14 bases between them. CDR1 SGHAT and CDR2 FQNNGV come from the germline V gene. CDR3 length equals 16 residues. The CDR3 coding sequence is TGTGCCAGCAGCTTAGTCGCGCTGTCGGGAACCGGGGAGCTGTTTTTT. Amino acid sequence: CASSLVALSGTGELFF.

Note on this clonotype: At one end the junction does not follow the germline gene, possibly because of a read error. The rearrangement links TRBV29-1 to TRBJ1-2; TRBD1 is a possible D gene (5 bases). The CDR3 consists of 13 residues. Germline V lookup: CDR1 SQVTM, CDR2 ANQGSEA. The CDR3 nucleotides read TGCAGCGTTACAACAGGAGGGGCGGATGGCTGCACCTTC. Translated: CSVTTGGADGCTF.

A remark on this clonotype: A read error may explain this, as a much larger clone is one base away. The chain has TRBV30 and TRBJ1-4; 7 bases are shared with TRBD1. CDR3 size: 15 residues. CDR1 is GTSNPN, CDR2 SVGIG, per germline (reference sequence). CDR3 sequence (DNA): TGTGCCCGGAGTGAGGGCGGGACAGCTAATGAAAAACTGTTTTTT. Translated: CARSEGGTANEKLFF.

Details on this clonotype: The junction differs from germline at one of its ends, possibly a read error. The chain uses TRBV6-1 and TRBJ2-1; possibly TRBD2 for D (8 bases). Germline V gene data show CDR1 as MNHNS and CDR2 as SASEGT. This CDR3 is built from 16 residues. CDR3 bases: TGTACCAGCAGTGCCCTCTCCACGGGAGGGGGCGATGAGCAGTTCTTC. The encoded protein is CTSSALSTGGGDEQFF.

This clonotype has just a few counts. The gene calls are TRBV7-9 and TRBJ2-1; D is unclear. Germline loops: CDR1 SEHNR, CDR2 FQNEAQ (reference sequence). Trimming took 5 bases from V and 1 from J, leaving 9 bases between them. The CDR3 is made up of 14 amino acids. The DNA for the CDR3 is TGTGCCAGCAGCCTGATCCAGTCCTACAATGAGCAGTTCTTC. This encodes CASSLIQSYNEQFF.

The V and J genes are TRBV11-2 and TRBJ2-2; possible D gene TRBD2, 5 bases. This CDR3 spans 16 amino acids. Germline CDR1 reads SGHAT; CDR2 reads FQNNGV. V lost 1 base and J lost 12, with 21 bases in between. The DNA of the CDR3 is TGTGCCAGCAGCTTAGCGGCAGCGGAGAACACCGAGAAGCTGTTTTTT. Amino acids: CASSLAAAENTEKLFF.

About this clonotype: Since a much larger clone is just one base distant, this may be a read error. This sequence joins TRBV28 and TRBJ2-5; D is unclear. This CDR3 region has 14 residues. The germline V gene has CDR1 MDHEN and CDR2 SYDVKM. The CDR3 here is CASSPRSDQETQCF. The CDR3 DNA sequence: TGTGCCAGCAGCCCGCGGTCGGATCAAGAGACCCAGTGCTTC.

This rearrangement joins TRBV6-5 to TRBJ2-5; D is undetermined. Germline V CDR1 and CDR2: MNHEY, SVGAGI. Between the trimmed V and J ends, which lost 9 bases and 5 bases, there was a span of 16 bases. This CDR3 contains 13 residues. CDR3 protein: CASSRPVSETQYF. The CDR3 DNA is TGTGCCAGTAGTCGCCCGGTGTCGGAGACCCAGTACTTC.

About this clonotype itself: A much larger clone is a single base away; this may be a read error. The V gene is TRBV4-2, the J gene TRBJ2-1; D is undetermined. Trimming pared 1 base from V and 8 bases from J, leaving 9 bases between. Germline CDR1 and CDR2: LGHNA and YNFKEQ. The CDR3 has 13 amino acids. CDR3 sequence: CASSQVREYEQFF. The CDR3 DNA reads as TGTGCCAGCAGCCAAGTGCGAGAGTATGAGCAGTTCTTC.

This clonotype was seen once. At one boundary the junction diverges from the germline segment, which might be a read error. The chain joins TRBV14 to TRBJ2-1, with D possibly being TRBD2 (5 bases). Germline CDR1 SGHDN, CDR2 FVKESK. The CDR3 is 12 residues long. CDR3: CASSRNYNERSF. CDR3 coding DNA: TGTGCCAGCAGCCGGAACTACAATGAGCGGTCCTTC. The variable domain in full, completed from reference TRBV14 and TRBJ2-1, reads EAGVTQFPSHSVIEKGQTVTLRCDPISGHDNLYWYRRVMGKEIKFLLHFVKESKQDESGMPNNRFLAERTGGTYSTLKVQPAELEDSGVYFCASSRNYNERSFGPGTRLTVL.

As concerns this clonotype: The junction differs from germline at one of its ends, possibly a read error. The chain joins TRBV11-2 to TRBJ2-1; 9 nucleotides match TRBD2. Germline lookup yields CDR1 SGHAT and CDR2 FQNNGV. This CDR3 spans 16 amino acids. CDR3 coding DNA: TGTGCCAGCATCTCGCGCACCAGCGGGAGGATCTATGAGCAGTTCTTT. This gives the protein CASISRTSGRIYEQFF.

On this clonotype itself: A much bigger clone sits one base away, suggesting this may be a read error. This chain connects TRBV2 to TRBJ2-7; D tentatively reads TRBD1 or TRBD2 (5 bases each). Germline V gene sequence: CDR1 SNHLY, CDR2 FYNNEI. CDR3 length: 13 residues. DNA of the CDR3: TGTGCCAGGTCCCAGGGAGAAGGACTCGAGGAGTACTTC. It yields the protein CARSQGEGLEEYF.

In the case of this clonotype: This could be a read error, since a much larger clone is one nucleotide away. This sequence joins TRBV6-4 and TRBJ2-3, with D perhaps matching TRBD1 (6 bases). Germline V gene lookup returns CDR1 MRHNA and CDR2 SNTAGT. This CDR3 has 15 amino acids. The CDR3 sequence is CSSSSLGQTTDTQYF. The CDR3 DNA follows: TGTTCCAGCAGTAGCCTAGGACAGACCACAGATACGCAGTATTTT.

The J gene is TRBJ2-4, the V gene TRBV5-1, with no clear D. The CDR3 spans 18 residues. CDR1 is SGHRS, CDR2 YFSETQ, per germline. V gave up 8 bases and J gave up 5 bases, with 29 bases separating them. CDR3 loop: CASSIWYRAPTQQNIQYF. The CDR3 region has the DNA TGCGCCAGTAGCATATGGTACCGGGCTCCAACACAGCAAAACATTCAGTACTTC.

This clonotype has at least ten counts. The chain carries TRBV28 and TRBJ2-5; D possibly corresponds to TRBD1 (6 bases). This CDR3 has 15 residues. Germline values: CDR1 MDHEN, CDR2 SYDVKM. Trimming took off 5 bases at V and 4 bases at J, with 17 bases between the two ends. CDR3 loop: CASSPSTGTGETQYF. In DNA, the CDR3 is TGTGCCAGCAGTCCTAGCACAGGGACCGGAGAGACCCAGTACTTC.

Turning to this clonotype: The junction differs from germline at one of its ends, possibly a read error. The rearrangement joins TRBV6-5 to TRBJ2-1, with 9 bases matching TRBD2. The CDR3 totals 17 residues. Germline V CDR1 and CDR2: MNHEY, SVGAGI. This chain's CDR3 is CACSYSSSGTSYNEPFF. The CDR3 region has the DNA TGTGCCTGCAGTTACTCATCTAGCGGGACCTCCTACAATGAGCCGTTCTTC.